One and the same sample provided the 31 T cell receptor beta chains below, sequenced in a study of control samples from healthy donors and cancer patients. The method was immunoSEQ multiplex PCR; TCRdb's version includes in-frame clones alone and lacks a portion of them. The data show some 120,000 clones, approximately 90% seen once. What was sequenced was blood. The origin of the receptors is a man aged 18 to 35 in good health.

The V and J genes are TRBV7-3 and TRBJ2-1, with D hard to call. CDR1 and CDR2 (germline): SGHTA, FQGTGA. V was pared by 5 bases and J by 6 bases, with 8 bases between. CDR3 size: 12 residues. The CDR3 is CASSRDFNEQFF. The CDR3 DNA reads TGTGCCAGCAGCAGGGATTTCAATGAGCAGTTCTTC. Together with reference TRBV7-3 and TRBJ2-1, the CDR3 gives the full variable domain: GAGVSQTPSNKVTEKGKYVELRCDPISGHTALYWYRQSLGQGPEFLIYFQGTGAADDSGLPNDRFFAVRPEGSVSTLKIQRTERGDSAVYLCASSRDFNEQFFGPGTRLTVL.

V usage is TRBV19 and J usage is TRBJ1-1; no definite D call. V shed 2 bases and J shed 5 bases, with 9 bases lying between them. The CDR3 loop spans 13 amino acids. Looked up from germline, CDR1 is LNHDA and CDR2 is SQIVND (reference sequence). As DNA, the CDR3 is TGTGCCAGTAGTATAAGAGGGTCTACTGAAGCTTTCTTT. Amino acid sequence: CASSIRGSTEAFF.

The chain employs TRBV4-1 and TRBJ1-2, with TRBD1 identical over 7 bases. The CDR3 contains 15 residues. Germline-derived CDR1 and CDR2 are MGHRA and YSYEKL. V shed 5 bases and J 0 bases; nucleotides not matched to a gene: 6. CDR3 sequence reads: CASSTPGGTNYGYTF. Here the CDR3 DNA reads TGCGCCAGCAGCACCCCAGGGGGAACTAACTATGGCTACACCTTC.

J is TRBJ2-6 and V is TRBV15; possibly TRBD1 for D (6 bases). V was cut by 0 bases and J by 2 bases, with 8 bases left in between. CDR3 length: 16 amino acids. Germline CDR1 is LNHNV and CDR2 is YYDKDF (reference sequence). The CDR3 here is CATSRDTGTGANVLTF. CDR3 bases: TGTGCCACCAGCAGAGACACAGGGACTGGGGCCAACGTCCTGACTTTC.

This chain uses TRBV4-1 with TRBJ2-1; TRBD2 aligns across 12 bases. CDR3 length: 15 residues. CDR1 is MGHRA and CDR2 is YSYEKL in the germline V gene. Losses at the gene ends were 4 bases for V and 8 bases for J; bases not matched to a gene: 6. The CDR3 nucleotides read TGCGCCAGCAGCCCTGGGCTAGCGGGGGGGGATGAGCAGTTCTTC. Protein product: CASSPGLAGGDEQFF.

This clone has more than one count but fewer than ten. The chain carries TRBV19 and TRBJ2-7; no firm D call. The germline V gene encodes CDR1 LNHDA and CDR2 SQIVND (reference sequence). The CDR3 consists of 16 residues. With 5 bases removed from V and 0 bases from J, the gap between germline ends came to 17 bases. The CDR3 DNA follows: TGTGCCAGTAGTCCCCCCTACACCCAGAGCTCCTACGAGCAGTACTTC. This gives the protein CASSPPYTQSSYEQYF.

The chain is built from TRBV11-2 and TRBJ2-5, with a weak D call TRBD2 (5 bases). Germline V lookup: CDR1 SGHAT, CDR2 FQNNGV. V dropped 5 bases and J dropped 4 bases, with 11 bases sitting between them. The CDR3 totals 13 residues. CDR3 sequence: CASSPRERETQYF. In DNA, the CDR3 is TGTGCCAGCAGCCCGAGGGAGAGAGAGACCCAGTACTTC. The full variable domain, rest sourced from reference TRBV11-2 and TRBJ2-5, is EAGVAQSPRYKIIEKRQSVAFWCNPISGHATLYWYQQILGQGPKLLIQFQNNGVVDDSQLPKDRFSAERLKGVDSTLKIQPAKLEDSAVYLCASSPRERETQYFGPGTRLLVL.

This chain uses TRBV7-9 with TRBJ1-3, with D unresolved. Germline V CDR1 and CDR2: SEHNR, FQNEAQ (reference sequence). Trimming shortened V by 2 bases and J by 2 bases, and 7 bases separated the two germline ends. The CDR3 loop spans 14 amino acids. This CDR3 reads CASSLMEAGNTIYF. Here the CDR3 DNA reads TGTGCCAGCAGCTTAATGGAGGCTGGAAACACCATATATTTT.

CDR3 in amino acids: CASSLEVGGNSPLHF. The CDR3 DNA follows: TGTGCCAGCAGCTTGGAGGTGGGGGGTAATTCACCCCTCCACTTT. The rearrangement uses TRBV5-6 and TRBJ1-6; maybe TRBD1 (5 bases). There are 15 residues in the CDR3. With 0 bases removed from V and 6 bases from J, the gap between germline ends came to 10 bases. CDR1 is SGHDT and CDR2 is YYEEEE in the germline V gene.

The V gene is TRBV6-2 or TRBV6-3, the J gene TRBJ2-1, with TRBD2 as a possible D gene (5 bases). Germline V lookup: CDR1 MNHEY, CDR2 SVGEGT. This CDR3 is built from 11 residues. V lost 5 bases and J lost 8, with 7 bases in between. Here the CDR3 DNA reads TGTGCCAGCAGTCGGGATCATGAGCAGTTCTTC. This encodes CASSRDHEQFF.

The chain has TRBV24-1 and TRBJ2-5; TRBD1 agrees at 8 bases. CDR1 and CDR2 from the germline V gene are KGHDR and SFDVKD. The CDR3 sequence is 17 residues long. V was clipped by 1 base and J by 5 bases; unmatched bases: 11. CDR3 residues: CATSDFAMTGDIETQYF. The CDR3 nucleotides are TGTGCCACCAGTGATTTCGCTATGACAGGGGATATTGAGACCCAGTACTTC.

V and J are TRBV10-3 and TRBJ1-3; TRBD1 might be the D (6 bases). Germline CDR1 and CDR2: ENHRY and SYGVKD. V was shortened by 2 bases and J by 2 bases, with 10 bases between the two germline ends. The CDR3 spans 15 residues. Here the CDR3 reads CAISEDRSAGNTIYF. The CDR3 DNA is TGTGCCATCAGTGAGGACAGGTCGGCTGGAAACACCATATATTTT.

J is TRBJ1-6 and V is TRBV6-5; 9 nucleotides agree with TRBD1. J lost 3 bases, V lost 7 bases, and 4 bases had no gene match. The germline V gene has CDR1 MNHEY and CDR2 SVGAGI. The CDR3 sequence is 15 residues long. The CDR3 reads CASTETGGYNSPLHF. In nucleotides, the CDR3 is TGTGCCAGCACCGAGACAGGGGGCTATAATTCACCCCTCCACTTT.

The chain recombines TRBV5-4 with TRBJ2-7; TRBD2 matches 7 bases. V lost 0 bases, J lost 1 base, and 7 bases stayed unmatched. The V gene's germline CDR1 is SGHNT and CDR2 YYREEE (reference sequence). The CDR3 is 16 residues long. Here the CDR3 reads CASSLAGGGPSYEQYF. CDR3 in DNA: TGTGCCAGCAGCTTGGCCGGCGGGGGACCTTCCTACGAGCAGTACTTC. Looking up the rest from reference TRBV5-4 and TRBJ2-7 gives the full variable domain: ETGVTQSPTHLIKTRGQQVTLRCSSQSGHNTVSWYQQALGQGPQFIFQYYREEENGRGNFPPRFSGLQFPNYSSELNVNALELDDSALYLCASSLAGGGPSYEQYFGPGTRLTVT.

The V gene is TRBV11-2, the J gene TRBJ1-3; D uncertain. V lost 1 base and J 4 bases, leaving 5 bases between the germline ends. The CDR3 contains 13 residues. Germline values: CDR1 SGHAT, CDR2 FQNNGV. The CDR3 DNA reads as TGTGCCAGCAGCTTAGCGGGAGGAAACACCATATATTTT. This codes for CASSLAGGNTIYF.

The rearrangement links TRBV6-4 to TRBJ1-5, with D possibly TRBD1 on 5 matching bases. V was clipped by 9 bases and J by 4 bases, with 13 bases between them. The CDR3 spans 13 residues. Germline CDR1 MRHNA, CDR2 SNTAGT. CDR3 region: CASSPRVNQPQHF. CDR3 coding DNA: TGTGCCAGTTCTCCCAGGGTGAATCAGCCCCAGCATTTT.

This chain connects TRBV7-3 to TRBJ1-1; D is undetermined. Trimming removed 4 bases from V and 1 base from J, with 10 bases in between. CDR3 size: 14 residues. The germline V gene encodes CDR1 SGHTA and CDR2 FQGTGA. CDR3 sequence (DNA): TGTGCCAGCAGCTCATCCGGGTCGAACACTGAAGCTTTCTTT. Its translation is CASSSSGSNTEAFF.

The rearrangement joins TRBV6-1 to TRBJ2-3; the D call may be TRBD1 or TRBD2 (5 bases each). Germline-derived CDR1 and CDR2 are MNHNS and SASEGT. The CDR3 length is 14 residues. Trimming removed 2 bases at V and 1 base at J, with 7 bases between. The CDR3: CASSERGGTDTQYF. The CDR3, as DNA: TGTGCCAGCAGTGAAAGAGGGGGCACAGATACGCAGTATTTT.

The chain couples TRBV29-1 to TRBJ2-7; D gene ambiguous. The CDR3 sequence is 12 residues long. Germline V gene data show CDR1 as SQVTM and CDR2 as ANQGSEA. V was trimmed by 7 bases and J by 3 bases, leaving 13 bases between them. The DNA for the CDR3 is TGCAGCGCTGGGTGGGGAAGCTACGAGCAGTACTTC. Its protein product is CSAGWGSYEQYF.

This clone was recorded a few times. The chain links TRBV11-1 to TRBJ2-3; 8 bases are a match to TRBD1. Per the germline V gene, CDR1 is SGHAT and CDR2 is FQDESV (reference sequence). V shed 5 bases and J 10 bases; nucleotides not matched to a gene: 11. There are 14 residues in the CDR3. CDR3 region: CASSGAGGRGAQYF. The CDR3, as DNA: TGTGCCAGCAGCGGGGCAGGGGGCAGAGGGGCGCAGTATTTT.

The chain has TRBV19 and TRBJ1-5; D is unclear. This CDR3 comprises 12 residues. With 1 base removed from V and 11 bases from J, the gap between germline ends came to 9 bases. Germline values: CDR1 LNHDA, CDR2 SQIVND (reference sequence). The CDR3 DNA follows: TGTGCCAGTAGTATAGGTGACAATTCCCAGCATTTT. Translated: CASSIGDNSQHF.

The rearrangement joins TRBV7-9 to TRBJ2-2; 9 bases are shared with TRBD1. This CDR3 comprises 15 residues. Per germline, CDR1 SEHNR and CDR2 FQNEAQ (reference sequence). V lost 4 bases, J lost 1 base, and 1 base stayed unmatched. The DNA for the CDR3 is TGTGCCAGCAGCTCGGACAGGGGGAACACCGGGGAGCTGTTTTTT. It encodes CASSSDRGNTGELFF.

The CDR3 is CASRGLTSGGPSYEQYF. The CDR3 DNA is TGTGCCAGCCGGGGGCTGACTAGCGGGGGGCCATCCTACGAGCAGTACTTC. The chain employs TRBV27 and TRBJ2-7; 13 bases align to TRBD2. J lost 1 base, V lost 8 bases, and 11 bases had no gene match. CDR1 and CDR2 (germline): MNHEY, SMNVEV (reference sequence). This CDR3 has 17 amino acids.

V and J are TRBV5-1 and TRBJ2-7, with D hard to call. The CDR3 totals 14 residues. Germline values: CDR1 SGHRS, CDR2 YFSETQ. Deletions cut 1 base from V and 2 bases from J, with 10 bases between. CDR3 bases: TGCGCCAGCAGCTTGAGGGCCAGCACCTACGAGCAGTACTTC. Amino acids: CASSLRASTYEQYF. The complete variable domain, with remaining parts taken from reference TRBV5-1 and TRBJ2-7, reads KAGVTQTPRYLIKTRGQQVTLSCSPISGHRSVSWYQQTPGQGLQFLFEYFSETQRNKGNFPGRFSGRQFSNSRSEMNVSTLELGDSALYLCASSLRASTYEQYFGPGTRLTVT.

The chain employs TRBV3-1 (or the pseudogene TRBV3-2) and TRBJ2-7; 9 nucleotides agree with TRBD1. Losses at the gene ends were 5 bases for V and 3 bases for J; bases not matched to a gene: 11. Germline V CDR1 and CDR2: LGHDT, YNNKEL (reference sequence). This CDR3 is built from 16 residues. CDR3 nucleotides: TGTGCCAGCAGCGCAGCCGGGACAGGGTTTCTCTACGAGCAGTACTTC. Translated: CASSAAGTGFLYEQYF.

The chain employs TRBV29-1 and TRBJ2-7; D may match TRBD1 or TRBD2 (5 bases each). With 6 bases removed from V and 5 bases from J, the gap between germline ends came to 11 bases. This CDR3 is built from 11 residues. Germline CDR1 reads SQVTM; CDR2 reads ANQGSEA. DNA of the CDR3: TGCAGCGTCTCCGGGGACCACGAGCAGTACTTC. It codes for CSVSGDHEQYF.

CDR3 nucleotide sequence: TGTGCCAGCAGCTTAGAAGGGGGACTAGCGGGGGCCTCTAGCACAGATACGCAGTATTTT. This encodes CASSLEGGLAGASSTDTQYF. The V gene is TRBV11-2, the J gene TRBJ2-3; the match to TRBD2 covers 14 bases. Germline CDR1 and CDR2: SGHAT and FQNNGV. CDR3 length: 20 residues. V gave up 0 bases and J gave up 0 bases; unmatched junction bases: 8.

This clone occurred once. The CDR3 sequence: CASISDFYSNQPQHF. The CDR3 DNA reads as TGTGCCAGCATATCTGACTTCTATAGCAATCAGCCCCAGCATTTT. This chain links TRBV6-5 with TRBJ1-5; D is undetermined. Germline loops: CDR1 MNHEY, CDR2 SVGAGI. This CDR3 has 15 amino acids. Trimming took 7 bases from V and 0 from J, leaving 13 bases between them.

V and J are TRBV5-1 and TRBJ2-1; 11 bases align to TRBD2. This CDR3 comprises 16 residues. Germline CDR1 SGHRS, CDR2 YFSETQ. Trimming cost V 4 bases and J 4 bases; bases outside gene matches: 7. Written as DNA, the CDR3 is TGCGCCAGCAGCCCTGTCCTAGCGGGGGGTTACAATGAGCAGTTCTTC. This codes for CASSPVLAGGYNEQFF.

This clone was seen a few times. The chain employs TRBV12-2 and TRBJ1-5; the D segment call TRBD1 is taken from the table without a DNA check. TRBV12-2 is designated a pseudogene. The CDR3 runs to 19 residues. The CDR3: CASRFDGDSQLYTNQPQHF. The CDR3 nucleotides read TGTGCAAGTCGCTTCGATGGGGACAGCCAGCTTTATACTAATCAGCCCCAGCATTTT.

The V and J genes are TRBV5-4 and TRBJ2-7, with TRBD1 as a possible D gene (6 bases). V shed 0 bases and J shed 5 bases, with 6 bases lying between them. Germline V lookup: CDR1 SGHNT, CDR2 YYREEE (reference sequence). This CDR3 is built from 12 residues. CDR3 nucleotides: TGTGCCAGCAGCTTGGGACAGGACGAGCAGTACTTC. Amino acid sequence: CASSLGQDEQYF.